The T cell receptor (beta chain) under discussion was sequenced for a study of blood T cells in healthy people across ages. Study background: Template-switching capture recovered about one barcoded beta molecule per two T cells. Study-level results: Per million T cells, TCR beta diversity dropped about linearly as age rose.

This clonotype has at least ten counts. Its matching antigen is unknown. Primers used in a second PCR of roughly 6 to 11 cycles were a sample-barcoded 5' primer and a J-beta primer mix. Using its own MiXCR run on the 5' RACE reads, TCRdb lists one record per CDR3 protein. The sample has some 780,000 distinct CDR3 sequences, 56% seen once. From germline, CDR1 is SGHRS and CDR2 YFSETQ. V lost 0 bases and J lost 5, with 12 bases in between. The CDR3 has 14 residues. Total RNA amounts of at least 6 micrograms were extracted per sample. The sample consisted of blood. The sequence came from a man in his forties in good health. This chain uses TRBV5-1 with TRBJ2-7; D gene unclear. As DNA, the CDR3 is TGCGCCAGCAGCTTGGAATCGGGTGTCGACGAGCAGTACTTC. Translation gives CASSLESGVDEQYF.